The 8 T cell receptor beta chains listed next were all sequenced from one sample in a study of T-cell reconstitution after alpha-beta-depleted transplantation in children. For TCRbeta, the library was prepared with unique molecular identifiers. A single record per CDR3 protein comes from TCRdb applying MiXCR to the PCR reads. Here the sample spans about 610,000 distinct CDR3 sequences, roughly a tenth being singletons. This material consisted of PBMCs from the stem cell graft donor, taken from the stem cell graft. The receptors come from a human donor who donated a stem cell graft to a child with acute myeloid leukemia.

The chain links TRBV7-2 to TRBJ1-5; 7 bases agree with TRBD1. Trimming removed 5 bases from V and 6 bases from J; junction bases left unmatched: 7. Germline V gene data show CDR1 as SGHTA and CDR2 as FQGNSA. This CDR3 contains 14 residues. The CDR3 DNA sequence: TGTGCCAGCAGCGTCCGACAGGGTACTCAGCCCCAGCATTTT. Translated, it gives CASSVRQGTQPQHF. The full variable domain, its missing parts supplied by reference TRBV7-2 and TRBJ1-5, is GAGVSQSPSNKVTEKGKDVELRCDPISGHTALYWYRQSLGQGLEFLIYFQGNSAPDKSGLPSDRFSAERTGGSVSTLTIQRTQQEDSAVYLCASSVRQGTQPQHFGDGTRLSIL.

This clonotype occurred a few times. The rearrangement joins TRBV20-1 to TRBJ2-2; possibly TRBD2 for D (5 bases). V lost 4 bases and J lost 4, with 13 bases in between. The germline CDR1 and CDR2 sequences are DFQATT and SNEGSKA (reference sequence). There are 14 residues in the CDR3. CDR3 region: CSAIRGSVTGELFF. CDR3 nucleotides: TGCAGTGCTATTAGAGGGAGTGTCACCGGGGAGCTGTTTTTT.

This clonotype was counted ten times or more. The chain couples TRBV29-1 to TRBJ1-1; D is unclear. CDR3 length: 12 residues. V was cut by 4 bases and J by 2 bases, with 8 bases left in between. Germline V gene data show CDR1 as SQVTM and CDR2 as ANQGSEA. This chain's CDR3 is CSVARGNTEAFF. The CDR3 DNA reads TGCAGCGTTGCCAGAGGTAACACTGAAGCTTTCTTT.

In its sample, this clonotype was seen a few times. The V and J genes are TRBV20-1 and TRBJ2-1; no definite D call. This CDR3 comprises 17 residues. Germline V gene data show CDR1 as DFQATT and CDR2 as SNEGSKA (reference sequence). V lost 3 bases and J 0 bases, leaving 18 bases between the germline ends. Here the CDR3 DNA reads TGCAGTGCTAGGCGAACCTTGACGCCGAGCTCCTACAATGAGCAGTTCTTC. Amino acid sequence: CSARRTLTPSSYNEQFF.

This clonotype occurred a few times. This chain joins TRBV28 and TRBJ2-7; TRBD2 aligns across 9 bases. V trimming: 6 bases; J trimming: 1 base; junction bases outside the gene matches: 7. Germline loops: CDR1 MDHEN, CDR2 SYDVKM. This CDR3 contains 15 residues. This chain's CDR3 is CASRAPRGGSYEQYF. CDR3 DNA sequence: TGTGCCAGCAGGGCCCCGCGGGGGGGATCCTACGAGCAGTACTTC.

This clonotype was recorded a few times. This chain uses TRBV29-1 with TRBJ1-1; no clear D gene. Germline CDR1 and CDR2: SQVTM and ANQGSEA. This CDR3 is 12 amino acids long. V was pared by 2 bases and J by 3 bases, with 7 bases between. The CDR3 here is CSVESVHTEAFF. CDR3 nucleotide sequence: TGCAGCGTTGAATCGGTTCACACTGAAGCTTTCTTT. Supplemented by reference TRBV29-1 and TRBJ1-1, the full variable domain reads SAVISQKPSRDICQRGTSLTIQCQVDSQVTMMFWYRQQPGQSLTLIATANQGSEATYESGFVIDKFPISRPNLTFSTLTVSNMSPEDSSIYLCSVESVHTEAFFGQGTRLTVV.

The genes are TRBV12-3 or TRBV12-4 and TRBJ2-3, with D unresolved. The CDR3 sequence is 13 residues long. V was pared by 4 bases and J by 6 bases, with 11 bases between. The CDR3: CASSSAVWDTQYF. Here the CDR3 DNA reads TGTGCCAGCAGTTCCGCAGTATGGGATACGCAGTATTTT.

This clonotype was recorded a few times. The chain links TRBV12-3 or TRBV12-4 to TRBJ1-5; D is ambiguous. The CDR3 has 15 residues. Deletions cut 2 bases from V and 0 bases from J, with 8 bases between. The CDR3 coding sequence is TGTGCCAGCAGTTTAAGGCGCAATAGCAATCAGCCCCAGCATTTT. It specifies CASSLRRNSNQPQHF.